The 9 T cell receptor beta chains below come from one sample, sequenced in a study of human T cells and chemical hapten exposure. Described time point: pre-sensitization, week 0. The treatment was: therapeutic diphenylcyclopropenone sensitization with weekly scalp DPC. TCRdb passed the RACE reads through MiXCR, listing each CDR3 protein once. The sample includes 99,000 or so distinct CDR3 sequences, less than 14% of them seen just once. The source was whole blood, collected in connection with sensitization to the hapten diphenylcyclopropenone (DPC). The origin of the receptors is a woman aged 55 to 70 with alopecia areata. Some clones in this sample may be carry-over from other donors' samples.

At least ten counts were recorded for this clonotype. This chain connects TRBV12-3 or TRBV12-4 to TRBJ1-2; D ambiguous. CDR3 size: 14 residues. V lost 2 bases and J 4 bases, leaving 11 bases between the germline ends. Here the CDR3 reads CASSLNPTGYGYTF. CDR3 bases: TGTGCCAGCAGTTTAAACCCGACCGGCTATGGCTACACCTTC.

Ten or more counts support this clonotype. The J gene is TRBJ1-2, the V gene TRBV20-1; the D gene is possibly TRBD1 (5 bases). Germline lookup yields CDR1 DFQATT and CDR2 SNEGSKA (reference sequence). V lost 8 bases to trimming and J lost 2 bases, with 12 bases between them. The CDR3 has 12 amino acids. In DNA form, the CDR3 reads TGCAGTCTGGGACTTGGCAACTATGGCTACACCTTC. This gives the protein CSLGLGNYGYTF.

Only a few counts were recorded for this clonotype. The rearrangement links TRBV6-2 or TRBV6-3 to TRBJ2-6; a possible D gene is TRBD1 (5 bases). The germline V gene encodes CDR1 MNHEY and CDR2 SVGEGT. The V end lost 2 bases, the J end lost 4 bases, and 12 bases lay between the germline ends. The CDR3 is made up of 16 amino acids. CDR3 loop: CASSYHQGSGANVLTF. In nucleotides, the CDR3 is TGTGCCAGCAGTTACCATCAGGGTTCCGGGGCCAACGTCCTGACTTTC.

This clonotype was seen repeatedly, ten times or more. The chain joins TRBV6-6 to TRBJ1-1; a weak D match, TRBD1 (5 bases). The V gene's germline CDR1 is MNHNY and CDR2 SVGAGI (reference sequence). Trimming took 6 bases from V and 0 from J, leaving 5 bases between them. The CDR3 spans 12 residues. The CDR3 loop is CASRGLNTEAFF. The CDR3 region has the DNA TGTGCCAGCAGGGGGCTGAACACTGAAGCTTTCTTT.

There are many counts of this clonotype. The V gene is TRBV6-2 or TRBV6-3, the J gene TRBJ2-1; D possibly uses TRBD1 or TRBD2 (5 bases each). Germline V gene sequence: CDR1 MNHEY, CDR2 SVGEGT. The length of the CDR3 is 19 residues. Trimming left V 2 bases short and J 4 bases short, with 24 bases between. The CDR3 protein is CASSYEGRDSPYYYNEQFF. DNA for the CDR3: TGTGCCAGCAGTTACGAGGGCAGGGATTCCCCCTACTATTACAATGAGCAGTTCTTC.

This clonotype was observed many times. CDR3 coding DNA: TGTGCCAGCAGTTACAGGGGGCCTAATTCACCCCTCCACTTT. This translates into CASSYRGPNSPLHF. The rearrangement joins TRBV6-5 to TRBJ1-6; TRBD1 aligns across 7 bases. The trim removed 2 bases at V and 6 bases at J, leaving 1 base unmatched. CDR3 length equals 14 residues. Germline assignment: CDR1 MNHEY and CDR2 SVGAGI.

Many counts were recorded for this clonotype. The J gene is TRBJ2-2, the V gene TRBV5-1; D remains unclear. Germline CDR1 reads SGHRS; CDR2 reads YFSETQ. V shed 2 bases and J shed 0 bases, with 8 bases lying between them. The CDR3 consists of 15 residues. For the CDR3, the DNA is TGCGCCAGCAGCTTCCCAGGTTCGAACACCGGGGAGCTGTTTTTT. It codes for CASSFPGSNTGELFF.

This clonotype has a handful of counts. The rearrangement uses TRBV6-1 and TRBJ2-7, with TRBD2 as a possible D gene (5 bases). Germline lookup yields CDR1 MNHNS and CDR2 SASEGT. The CDR3 is 15 amino acids. The V and J ends lost 6 bases and 5 bases respectively, with 20 bases between them. For the CDR3, the DNA is TGTGCCAGCAGAACCGACACTGGGAGCACCCACGAGCAGTACTTC. This sequence encodes CASRTDTGSTHEQYF.

This clonotype was counted between two and nine times. The chain couples TRBV10-3 to TRBJ1-2, with D hard to call. CDR3 length: 12 residues. Germline CDR1 and CDR2: ENHRY and SYGVKD. V was shortened by 6 bases and J by 4 bases, with 9 bases between the two germline ends. The CDR3 DNA reads TGTGCCATCAGGGACGAGGCCTATGGCTACACCTTC. Amino acid sequence: CAIRDEAYGYTF.